The source of this T cell receptor (beta chain) is a study of T cell responses to AZD1222 COVID-19 vaccine (TCRdb year 2021). With respect to the entire study: AZD1222 recipients with second doses at about 4 weeks or about 12 weeks were pooled, because spike-specific TCR depth and breadth did not differ between schedules. TCR sequencing covered roughly 230 trial participants: approximately 200 given two doses of AZD1222 and 26 given two doses of MenACWY control vaccine. Trial participants were enrolled by age into 18-55, 56-69 and 70-plus year subgroups, with approximately 160, 26 and 62 TCR-sequenced participants respectively. Findings and caveats that apply to the study as a whole: Because no samples from the day 14 peak response were available, repertoires could be characterized only after the peak T cell response. Conclusions about previously exposed vaccinees were limited because only 5 or 6 AZD1222 recipients were SARS-CoV-2 seropositive at baseline. A significant rise in spike-specific TCR breadth and depth was observed after two AZD1222 doses relative to day 0 and relative to MenACWY recipients. Vaccine-associated CD4 TCRs spanned the whole spike protein, with dominant responses in regions 160-218 and 743-854. Reportedly, almost half of the unique spike-specific TCRs recognized epitopes lying outside the regions that are mutated in the B.1.351 and B.1.1.7 variants. Most participants were white British and females outnumbered males, and the authors suggested that clonal diversity may have been underestimated. The 56-69-year group was small, and its depth increase did not reach significance, likely because of low power.

The CDR3 regions of human TCRbeta chains were analyzed by immunosequencing. Turning to the authors' computational methods: Repertoire TCRs were checked for matches against a reference library of SARS-CoV-2-specific TCRs that had been generated using the MIRA antigen-specificity platform. Breadth was defined as the fraction of unique TCRs that were SARS-CoV-2-associated. Depth was defined as the fraction of total T cells that were SARS-CoV-2-associated. Each spike-specific TCR was assigned to its reactive spike region and to a CD4 or CD8 class using the MIRA data. Log10-transformed breadth and depth values were compared by one-way ANOVA with Sidak's multiple comparisons tests. Sourced from immuneACCESS, this table was stored by TCRdb with only in-frame sequences that have V and J called. A share of the clones is absent; for the studies checked, an unresolved V gene accounts for under half, and the remainder has no known explanation. The V and J calls and clone size are taken from that table; D and trimming were inferred from the DNA. The sample table lists roughly 100,000 clones, 88% of them with a count of one. The ten largest make up about 2.7% of the sample.

V is reduced by 6 bases and J by 7 bases, leaving a spacing of 4 bases between them. The CDR3 runs 11 residues from the cysteine to the phenylalanine. Only the CDR3 DNA stays, 33 bases, in frame from base 1. Read against the paper, the sample's time point label means: baseline before first vaccination. The vaccinee samples were drawn from two UK trials, COV001 and COV002, one of which was a single-blind randomized controlled phase 2/3 trial testing AZD1222 (ChAdOx1 nCoV-19) in healthy adults. For TCRbeta chain sequencing, PBMC samples were collected from trial participants at day 0 and at day 28 after the second dose. A remark on this clone: Its antigen has not been determined. Per-base quality was not reported, and no clone a single base away is much larger than it.

The source material was peripheral blood, sampled on day 0 of AZD1222 vaccination. This receptor was taken from an adult in good health. The chain couples TRBV12-3 or TRBV12-4 to TRBJ1-6; the D gene cannot be resolved reliably. The CDR3 sequence is CASRANSPLHF. The DNA reads as follows: TGTGCCAGCAGGGCCAATTCACCCCTCCACTTT.